This record concerns one TCR beta chain sequence. Antigen specificity is unknown. The data were obtained in a study of T cell responses to AZD1222 COVID-19 vaccine. Background on the study: Second-dose recipients at about 4 or about 12 weeks were treated as one pooled group.

Overall study findings and caveats: Just five to seven people given AZD1222 tested seropositive at baseline. Donors skewed white British and female; clonal diversity was possibly underestimated.

Clones were sequenced by immunoSEQ multiplex PCR, and TCRdb holds only the in-frame ones, with some missing. The sample includes about 130,000 clones, about nine tenths of them seen just once. This CDR3 has 15 residues. Germline V gives CDR1 LGHNA, CDR2 YNFKEQ. The V and J ends lost 4 bases and 3 bases, in that order; junction bases with no gene match: 8. Sequences were derived from peripheral blood, sampled on day 0 of AZD1222 vaccination. This rearrangement joins TRBV4-2 to TRBJ2-7, with 8 nucleotides matching TRBD2. The receptor comes from an adult in good health. The CDR3 coding sequence is TGTGCCAGCAGCCTCGCAACGGGGGGGAACTACGAGCAGTACTTC. It is translated as CASSLATGGNYEQYF.